Listed below are T cell receptor beta chains from one sample, sequenced in a study of T-cell reconstitution after alpha-beta-depleted transplantation in children. TCRdb re-called the PCR reads through MiXCR, storing one row per CDR3 protein. The table records about 360,000 distinct CDR3 sequences, roughly 13% of them present only once. The sample here was PBMCs, taken from the stem cell graft. The receptors shown here come from a human donor who donated a stem cell graft to a child with Fanconi anemia. The CDR3 runs from the conserved cysteine through the conserved F or W. Each record gives: J gene, D gene, clone size, V gene, CDR3 protein, CDR3 DNA. D genes are given only for firm matches. Rows may omit the clone size; those that give it use once, few, many or a size class.

TRBJ1-1 - - TRBV6-2/TRBV6-3 CASTTGGLVEAFF TGTGCCAGTACGACGGGGGGCCTCGTGGAAGCTTTCTTT
TRBJ1-5 - - TRBV20-1 CSASMQGQSKPQHF TGCAGTGCTAGTATGCAGGGACAATCAAAGCCCCAGCATTTT
TRBJ2-5 - - TRBV2 CASSEYRSTETQYF TGTGCCAGCAGTGAATATAGAAGTACGGAGACCCAGTACTTC
TRBJ2-1 - - TRBV6-2/TRBV6-3 CASSYQIQGAGYNEQFF TGTGCCAGCAGTTACCAAATACAGGGAGCAGGGTACAATGAGCAGTTCTTC
TRBJ1-1 - many TRBV7-9 CASSQRGSNTEAFF TGTGCCAGCAGCCAAAGGGGCTCGAACACTGAAGCTTTCTTT
TRBJ1-2 TRBD1 - TRBV2 CASSATGARGYTF TGTGCCAGCAGCGCTACAGGGGCCAGAGGCTACACCTTC
TRBJ1-2 - - TRBV6-5 CASSSILGYGYTF TGTGCCAGCAGTTCTATCTTGGGCTATGGCTACACCTTC
TRBJ1-1 - many TRBV20-1 CSARHEAFF TGCAGTGCTAGGCATGAAGCTTTCTTT
TRBJ2-7 - many TRBV29-1 CSVGLSPYEQYF TGCAGCGTGGGACTCTCCCCCTACGAGCAGTACTTC
TRBJ1-3 - few TRBV30 CAWSARDTIYF TGTGCCTGGAGTGCTCGGGACACCATATATTTT
TRBJ2-7 TRBD2 many TRBV5-1 CASSLGGGTYEQYF TGCGCCAGCAGCTTGGGGGGGGGTACCTACGAGCAGTACTTC
TRBJ2-7 - few TRBV27 CASSLSAGHLEQYF TGTGCCAGCAGTTTATCGGCAGGGCACCTTGAGCAGTACTTC
TRBJ1-3 - few TRBV5-1 CASSPEAAGNTIYF TGCGCCAGCAGCCCGGAGGCAGCTGGAAACACCATATATTTT
TRBJ1-6 - few TRBV6-5 CASSYGGSRGSYNSPLHF TGTGCCAGCAGTTACGGAGGGTCCCGTGGCTCCTATAATTCACCCCTCCACTTT
TRBJ1-1 TRBD1 - TRBV29-1 CSATDRGRNTEAFF TGCAGCGCCACGGACAGGGGGCGGAACACTGAAGCTTTCTTT
TRBJ1-2 TRBD1 - TRBV20-1 CSAPWTGEDGYTF TGCAGTGCTCCCTGGACAGGGGAAGATGGCTACACCTTC
TRBJ1-6 TRBD1 few TRBV28 CASRFSGGGNSPLHF TGTGCCAGCAGGTTCTCAGGGGGAGGTAATTCACCCCTCCACTTT
TRBJ1-1 - few TRBV13 CASSLASPGEAFF TGTGCCAGCAGCTTAGCCTCCCCGGGAGAAGCTTTCTTT
TRBJ2-1 - few TRBV29-1 CSVGIGGRGRSYNEQFF TGCAGCGTTGGTATCGGGGGGCGCGGTAGATCCTACAATGAGCAGTTCTTC
TRBJ2-5 TRBD1 few TRBV20-1 CSAADREETQYF TGCAGTGCCGCGGACAGGGAAGAGACCCAGTACTTC